The text below deals with one T cell receptor (beta chain). The source of the sample is a study of blood T cell repertoires in COVID-19. How the authors handled the data: Nucleated cell number was recorded as an estimate derived from reference gene primer amplification. The table came from immunoSEQ multiplex PCR; TCRdb's copy has only in-frame clones and leaves some out. That table supplies the V and J calls and clone size; D and trimming were determined from the DNA. The sample records about 120,000 clones, less than 95% being singletons. Trimming removed 3 bases from V and 8 bases from J, with 10 bases in between. Germline V gives CDR1 MDHEN, CDR2 SYDVKM. The CDR3 runs 12 residues.

The sequencing sample was made of peripheral blood. The genes are TRBV28 and TRBJ1-2; weak D call: TRBD1 (6 bases). This TCR was recovered from a human donor with active COVID-19. The donor label of this sample is uncertain. The DNA for the CDR3 is TGTGCCAGCAGTTTTGGGGGCGGGGGCTACACCTTC. Translated, it gives CASSFGGGGYTF.